The 21 T cell receptor beta chains given below trace back to one sample, sequenced in a study of blood T cell repertoires in COVID-19. Clones were sequenced by immunoSEQ multiplex PCR, and TCRdb holds only the in-frame ones, with some missing. The table has about 220,000 clones, roughly 90% seen once. Sample: PBMCs or T cells enriched from blood (not recorded which). Every receptor here comes from a woman in her thirties who had recovered from COVID-19.

The rearrangement uses TRBV27 and TRBJ2-2; TRBD2 aligns across 12 bases. Trimming at V came to 5 bases and at J to 6 bases, leaving 7 bases not matched to a gene. The CDR3 totals 16 residues. In germline, CDR1 is MNHEY, CDR2 SMNVEV (reference sequence). CDR3 DNA: TGTGCCAGCAGTAACCTAGCGGGGGGGGTCCCCGGGGAGCTGTTTTTT. Translating gives CASSNLAGGVPGELFF.

The V call is TRBV7-9, the J call TRBJ2-5; a possible D gene is TRBD2 (6 bases). The V gene lost 5 bases and the J gene lost 2 bases, with 9 bases spanning the gap. The CDR3 consists of 13 residues. Germline-derived CDR1 and CDR2 are SEHNR and FQNEAQ (reference sequence). The CDR3 coding sequence is TGTGCCAGCAGCCCGGAGGGGCAAGAGACCCAGTACTTC. Residues: CASSPEGQETQYF.

V usage is TRBV7-2 and J usage is TRBJ2-2, with unresolved D. CDR3 length equals 14 residues. The V gene's germline CDR1 is SGHTA and CDR2 FQGNSA. V was clipped by 3 bases and J by 0 bases, with 5 bases between them. The CDR3, as DNA: TGTGCCAGCAGCTTGCGGACGAACACCGGGGAGCTGTTTTTT. This translates into CASSLRTNTGELFF.

The chain has TRBV4-1 and TRBJ1-2; D is uncertain. The CDR3 has 12 amino acids. Germline loops: CDR1 MGHRA, CDR2 YSYEKL. Trimming stripped 7 bases from V and 2 bases from J, with 8 bases between. This CDR3 reads CASKGENYGYTF. CDR3 bases: TGCGCCAGCAAGGGAGAAAACTATGGCTACACCTTC.

V and J are TRBV2 and TRBJ1-5, with D uncertain. There are 12 residues in the CDR3. Deletions cut 7 bases from V and 9 bases from J, with 13 bases between. The germline V gene encodes CDR1 SNHLY and CDR2 FYNNEI. The CDR3, as DNA: TGTGCCAGCACTTACGGGTTTTCGCCCCAGCATTTT. Protein product: CASTYGFSPQHF.

This clone showed up many times. Other DNA sequences in this sample translate to the same CDR3. V usage is TRBV5-1 and J usage is TRBJ2-5, with no clear D. This CDR3 has 14 amino acids. CDR1 is SGHRS and CDR2 is YFSETQ in the germline V gene. V lost 4 bases, J lost 5 bases, and 15 bases lay in between. CDR3 protein: CASSPVGSKETQYF. The CDR3 DNA follows: TGCGCCAGCAGCCCGGTGGGCTCTAAGGAGACCCAGTACTTC.

V is TRBV6-5 and J is TRBJ1-6; maybe TRBD1 (6 bases). The germline V gene encodes CDR1 MNHEY and CDR2 SVGAGI. V dropped 6 bases and J dropped 7 bases, with 10 bases sitting between them. There are 13 residues in the CDR3. The CDR3 coding sequence is TGTGCCAGCAGAGCGGGGGGCAATTCACCCCTCCACTTT. It encodes CASRAGGNSPLHF.

This chain links TRBV27 with TRBJ1-2, with TRBD1 as a possible D gene (6 bases). This CDR3 comprises 16 residues. V was cut by 3 bases and J by 2 bases, with 16 bases left in between. Germline CDR1 MNHEY, CDR2 SMNVEV (reference sequence). This CDR3 reads CASSLQPTGSNYGYTF. The CDR3 DNA reads TGTGCCAGCAGTTTGCAACCCACAGGGTCGAACTATGGCTACACCTTC.

The chain recombines TRBV12-3 or TRBV12-4 with TRBJ1-2; TRBD1 is a possible D gene (5 bases). There are 13 residues in the CDR3. V was clipped by 6 bases and J by 5 bases, with 13 bases between them. CDR3 residues: CASRPSGLYGYTF. CDR3 coding DNA: TGTGCCAGCAGGCCCTCAGGGCTATATGGCTACACCTTC.

The count of this clone is one. The chain employs TRBV18 and TRBJ1-4, with 8 nucleotides matching TRBD1. The trim removed 3 bases at V and 7 bases at J, leaving 4 bases unmatched. The CDR3 runs to 14 residues. CDR1 KGHSH and CDR2 LQKENI come from the germline V gene. CDR3 nucleotides: TGTGCCAGCTCACCCGACAGGGGTGGTGAAAAACTGTTTTTT. Amino acids: CASSPDRGGEKLFF.

This clone showed up just a few times. Written as DNA, the CDR3 is TGTGCCAGCAGCCCACAGGGGAACACCGGGGAGCTGTTTTTT. Translated, it gives CASSPQGNTGELFF. The chain carries TRBV5-6 and TRBJ2-2, with TRBD1 as a possible D gene (6 bases). This CDR3 is 14 amino acids long. Germline V CDR1 and CDR2: SGHDT, YYEEEE. Trimming took off 4 bases at V and 1 base at J, with 8 bases between the two ends.

The chain couples TRBV11-2 to TRBJ1-1; 8 bases map to TRBD1. With V trimmed by 4 bases and J by 4 bases, 11 bases remained unmatched. The CDR3 has 16 residues. CDR1 SGHAT and CDR2 FQNNGV come from the germline V gene. CDR3 sequence reads: CASSYLRDRGSTEAFF. The CDR3 DNA reads as TGTGCCAGCAGCTACTTACGTGACAGGGGAAGCACTGAAGCTTTCTTT.

The chain combines TRBV5-1 with TRBJ2-1, with 10 bases that match TRBD1. Losses at the gene ends were 6 bases for V and 3 bases for J; bases not matched to a gene: 9. The CDR3 runs to 16 residues. Germline values: CDR1 SGHRS, CDR2 YFSETQ. CDR3 nucleotides: TGCGCCAGCACGCGTGGGACAGGGGCGAACTACAATGAGCAGTTCTTC. This gives the protein CASTRGTGANYNEQFF.

The chain couples TRBV7-2 to TRBJ2-7; D uncertain. Trimming took 5 bases from V and 6 from J, leaving 20 bases between them. CDR3 size: 15 residues. Germline-derived CDR1 and CDR2 are SGHTA and FQGNSA. CDR3 sequence: CASSPRSNLALEQYF. The CDR3 DNA sequence: TGTGCCAGCAGCCCGCGGTCAAATTTGGCCCTCGAGCAGTACTTC.

The CDR3 protein is CASSAGQETYEQYF. The CDR3, as DNA: TGTGCCAGCAGCGCGGGACAGGAAACCTACGAGCAGTACTTC. The genes are TRBV9 and TRBJ2-7; TRBD1 matches at 8 bases. V gave up 3 bases and J gave up 2 bases; unmatched junction bases: 4. CDR1 SGDLS and CDR2 YYNGEE come from the germline V gene. The CDR3 has 14 residues. The full variable domain, in which reference TRBV9 and TRBJ2-7 provide the parts outside the CDR3, is DSGVTQTPKHLITATGQRVTLRCSPRSGDLSVYWYQQSLDQGLQFLIQYYNGEERAKGNILERFSAQQFPDLHSELNLSSLELGDSALYFCASSAGQETYEQYFGPGTRLTVT.

CDR3 loop: CASSTKSSGGADTQYF. DNA of the CDR3: TGTGCCAGCTCAACAAAGTCTAGCGGGGGGGCAGATACGCAGTATTTT. The V and J genes are TRBV18 and TRBJ2-3, with TRBD2 matching 12 bases. Trimming took 5 bases from V and 4 from J; bases not matched to a gene: 7. The CDR3 is 16 residues long. Germline-derived CDR1 and CDR2 are KGHSH and LQKENI. Supplemented by reference TRBV18 and TRBJ2-3, the full variable domain reads NAGVMQNPRHLVRRRGQEARLRCSPMKGHSHVYWYRQLPEEGLKFMVYLQKENIIDESGMPKERFSAEFPKEGPSILRIQQVVRGDSAAYFCASSTKSSGGADTQYFGPGTRLTVL.

This chain joins TRBV5-4 and TRBJ1-1; 7 bases fit TRBD1. The CDR3 runs to 16 residues. CDR1 is SGHNT, CDR2 YYREEE, per germline (reference sequence). After removal of 6 bases from V and 1 base from J, the junction contained 12 bases not matched to a gene. CDR3 DNA sequence: TGTGCCAGCACCCAGGGGGGCAGGGGTAGGAACACTGAAGCTTTCTTT. Its translation: CASTQGGRGRNTEAFF.

The rearrangement joins TRBV4-2 to TRBJ1-3; TRBD1 is a possible D gene (5 bases). This CDR3 is 15 amino acids long. Looked up from germline, CDR1 is LGHNA and CDR2 is YNFKEQ. Trimming took off 0 bases at V and 3 bases at J, with 9 bases between the two ends. The CDR3 DNA sequence: TGTGCCAGCAGCCAAGACAGGGTGGGTGGAAACACCATATATTTT. As protein: CASSQDRVGGNTIYF.

CDR3 nucleotides: TGTGCCAGCAGCCAAGGAGCTAGTGCGGGCCCAAGGCCAGATACGCAGTATTTT. Protein: CASSQGASAGPRPDTQYF. This sequence joins TRBV3-1 (or the pseudogene TRBV3-2) and TRBJ2-3, with D tentatively TRBD2 (5 bases). Trimming cost V 1 base and J 4 bases, with 21 bases left between them. The CDR3 is 18 residues long. The germline V gene has CDR1 LGHDT and CDR2 YNNKEL (reference sequence).

The chain uses TRBV11-2 and TRBJ2-1, with 10 positions matching TRBD2. The V and J ends lost 1 base and 8 bases, in that order; junction bases with no gene match: 14. This CDR3 spans 18 amino acids. Germline V gene lookup returns CDR1 SGHAT and CDR2 FQNNGV. In DNA, the CDR3 is TGTGCCAGCAGCTTAGGGCAAGGGCTAGCGGGGGTAAGACATGAGCAGTTCTTC. This sequence encodes CASSLGQGLAGVRHEQFF.

The chain has TRBV15 and TRBJ1-1; 9 bases fit TRBD1. The ends lost 4 bases at V and 7 bases at J; junction bases unmatched: 19. In germline, CDR1 is LNHNV, CDR2 YYDKDF (reference sequence). The CDR3 sequence is 18 residues long. The CDR3 DNA sequence: TGTGCCACCAGCACCGATTTAAGGGACAGGGTTGGGTACGGTGAAGCTTTCTTT. Amino acids: CATSTDLRDRVGYGEAFF. Filled out from reference TRBV15 and TRBJ1-1, the complete variable domain reads DAMVIQNPRYQVTQFGKPVTLSCSQTLNHNVMYWYQQKSSQAPKLLFHYYDKDFNNEADTPDNFQSRRPNTSFCFLDIRSPGLGDTAMYLCATSTDLRDRVGYGEAFFGQGTRLTVV.